This T cell receptor (beta chain) stems from a study of cytomegalovirus exposure and HLA in healthy donors. PCR primers comprised 60 Vbeta and 13 Jbeta primers. Sequencing used immunoSEQ multiplex PCR; TCRdb keeps in-frame clones, though not all of them. The table has more than 25,000 clones, around 64% seen once. By share of the sample, this clone is medium-sized (0.01 to 0.1%). Other DNA sequences in this specimen translate into the identical CDR3. The CDR3 loop spans 14 amino acids. Germline V lookup: CDR1 MNHEY, CDR2 SVGAGI. V was clipped by 0 bases and J by 6 bases, with 11 bases between them. This sequence joins TRBV6-5 and TRBJ1-2; tentatively, D is TRBD1 (5 bases). The receptor was isolated from a woman in her forties or fifties in good health and CMV-seronegative. Sample: PBMCs. CDR3 DNA: TGTGCCAGCAGTTACTCGGGGCAGGGTAATGGCTACACCTTC. Translation gives CASSYSGQGNGYTF.